This section outlines one T cell receptor beta chain sequence together with its context. Its antigen is not identified. The CDR3 covers 13 residues. Germline V gene lookup returns CDR1 SGHDN and CDR2 FVKESK. V was pared by 4 bases and J by 5 bases, with 11 bases between. The method was immunoSEQ multiplex PCR; TCRdb's version includes in-frame clones alone and lacks a portion of them. The sample includes some 110,000 clones, less than 95% of them seen just once. This entry comes from a study of OX40 agonist ivuxolimab in advanced cancers. Overall study context: With a range of roughly 20 to 85, age averaged approximately 60 years, and 65% to 90% were male. Broader study findings: It was not determined which antigens were specifically recognized by the peripheral T cells that had undergone clonal expansion.

The sample here was CD4+ or CD8+ T cells sorted from blood, taken in a trial of the OX40 agonist ivuxolimab. The origin of this receptor is an adult with an advanced solid tumor such as melanoma, head and neck, liver or kidney cancer. The chain recombines TRBV14 with TRBJ2-5; the D is unclear. Here the CDR3 DNA reads TGTGCCAGCAGCCTGGACGGAACTGAGACCCAGTACTTC. Protein sequence: CASSLDGTETQYF.